This is a list of T cell receptor beta chains from one sample in a study of T-cell memory formation after mild COVID-19. TCRdb re-analysed the 5' RACE reads in MiXCR, keeping a single row per CDR3 protein. Of hundreds of thousands of distinct CDR3 sequences listed, approximately 16% were seen once; the top ten hold under 25%. Input material: PBMCs or a T cell subset sorted from them (not recorded which). These receptors all come from a man between 18 and 35 years old who had mild COVID-19 (a few samples of this study predate the infection). Cell type and time point are not known. Both conserved end residues are trimmed from each CDR3. The D gene is left open where the match is weak. Clone size is stated in some rows and not others, as once, few, many or a class when expanded.

CDR3 protein: ASIRRPGQGAGEQY
D gene: TRBD1
V gene: TRBV6-5
J gene: TRBJ2-7
clone size: many

CDR3 protein: ATSNGGMNQPQH
D gene: .
V gene: TRBV15
J gene: TRBJ1-5
clone size: .

CDR3 protein: AWTHQSSYNSPLH
D gene: .
V gene: TRBV30
J gene: TRBJ1-6
clone size: few

CDR3 protein: ASSSDRASNQPQH
D gene: TRBD1
V gene: TRBV6-2/TRBV6-3
J gene: TRBJ1-5
clone size: few

CDR3 protein: SAWEVGQGYEQY
D gene: .
V gene: TRBV20-1
J gene: TRBJ2-7
clone size: .

CDR3 protein: ATSREQGTGYT
D gene: .
V gene: TRBV15
J gene: TRBJ1-2
clone size: few

CDR3 protein: ASLRRGASPTDTQY
D gene: .
V gene: TRBV6-5
J gene: TRBJ2-3
clone size: many

CDR3 protein: ASSAAGVQETQY
D gene: TRBD2
V gene: TRBV9
J gene: TRBJ2-5
clone size: .

CDR3 protein: ASRDGWEQY
D gene: .
V gene: TRBV19
J gene: TRBJ2-7
clone size: once

CDR3 protein: SAKTAGSRYIQY
D gene: .
V gene: TRBV29-1
J gene: TRBJ2-4
clone size: once

CDR3 protein: ASSLDRDTEAF
D gene: .
V gene: TRBV4-2
J gene: TRBJ1-1
clone size: many

CDR3 protein: ASSASGTGDEEQF
D gene: TRBD1
V gene: TRBV12-3/TRBV12-4
J gene: TRBJ2-1
clone size: few

CDR3 protein: AWSPPLAGGLEQF
D gene: TRBD2
V gene: TRBV30
J gene: TRBJ2-1
clone size: few

CDR3 protein: ASKSRVDSADTQY
D gene: .
V gene: TRBV5-1
J gene: TRBJ2-3
clone size: .

CDR3 protein: ASSLMSTGNTIY
D gene: .
V gene: TRBV12-3/TRBV12-4
J gene: TRBJ1-3
clone size: few

CDR3 protein: ASSQMTDQPQH
D gene: .
V gene: TRBV3-1
J gene: TRBJ1-5
clone size: few

CDR3 protein: ASSRQGQSLAF
D gene: TRBD1
V gene: TRBV6-5
J gene: TRBJ1-1
clone size: few

CDR3 protein: SARDRRLAGGELF
D gene: TRBD2
V gene: TRBV20-1
J gene: TRBJ2-2
clone size: few

CDR3 protein: ASSAGGRTPGNTIY
D gene: .
V gene: TRBV5-1
J gene: TRBJ1-3
clone size: few

CDR3 protein: ASTFRGARSPTGELF
D gene: .
V gene: TRBV6-5
J gene: TRBJ2-2
clone size: few

CDR3 protein: ASSLKLGNEQF
D gene: .
V gene: TRBV5-1
J gene: TRBJ2-1
clone size: .

CDR3 protein: SVEPEQADTQY
D gene: .
V gene: TRBV29-1
J gene: TRBJ2-3
clone size: few

CDR3 protein: ASSDPRQMWTQY
D gene: .
V gene: TRBV6-2/TRBV6-3
J gene: TRBJ2-5
clone size: few

CDR3 protein: ASSAGDGVLGYT
D gene: .
V gene: TRBV6-5
J gene: TRBJ1-2
clone size: few

CDR3 protein: ATSSGGKSYNEQF
D gene: .
V gene: TRBV15
J gene: TRBJ2-1
clone size: few

CDR3 protein: ASSFAEGAAAF
D gene: .
V gene: TRBV12-3/TRBV12-4
J gene: TRBJ1-1
clone size: .

CDR3 protein: ASSYQIRGSQF
D gene: .
V gene: TRBV6-2/TRBV6-3
J gene: TRBJ2-1
clone size: few

CDR3 protein: ASSQYGGQVNQPQH
D gene: TRBD1
V gene: TRBV4-1
J gene: TRBJ1-5
clone size: few

CDR3 protein: ASSLTGLSKNIQY
D gene: .
V gene: TRBV4-1
J gene: TRBJ2-4
clone size: .

CDR3 protein: SLRSGDYGYT
D gene: .
V gene: TRBV29-1
J gene: TRBJ1-2
clone size: .

CDR3 protein: ASSLGLAGTETQY
D gene: TRBD2
V gene: TRBV7-2
J gene: TRBJ2-5
clone size: many

CDR3 protein: ASSYEDRGRETQY
D gene: TRBD1
V gene: TRBV6-6
J gene: TRBJ2-5
clone size: few

CDR3 protein: ASSYRGDSSYEQY
D gene: TRBD1
V gene: TRBV6-2/TRBV6-3
J gene: TRBJ2-7
clone size: few

CDR3 protein: SASPSGGATVEQY
D gene: TRBD2
V gene: TRBV20-1
J gene: TRBJ2-7
clone size: few

CDR3 protein: ASTKDPKGDEQF
D gene: .
V gene: TRBV4-1
J gene: TRBJ2-1
clone size: many

CDR3 protein: ASSVIQGRNQPQH
D gene: .
V gene: TRBV6-1
J gene: TRBJ1-5
clone size: .

CDR3 protein: ASSLAREYGYT
D gene: .
V gene: TRBV5-1
J gene: TRBJ1-2
clone size: few

CDR3 protein: ASSSSFGSVLT
D gene: .
V gene: TRBV5-1
J gene: TRBJ2-6
clone size: many

CDR3 protein: ASRTRDRPSLIA
D gene: TRBD1
V gene: TRBV6-2/TRBV6-3
J gene: TRBJ1-2
clone size: few

CDR3 protein: ATTLTDSYEQY
D gene: .
V gene: TRBV2
J gene: TRBJ2-7
clone size: many

CDR3 protein: ASSRGQLDYNSPLH
D gene: TRBD1
V gene: TRBV5-6
J gene: TRBJ1-6
clone size: .

CDR3 protein: ASSRTSKDTQY
D gene: TRBD2
V gene: TRBV9
J gene: TRBJ2-3
clone size: .

CDR3 protein: ATRLGGGEETQY
D gene: .
V gene: TRBV10-3
J gene: TRBJ2-5
clone size: many

CDR3 protein: ASSLARNEQF
D gene: .
V gene: TRBV12-3/TRBV12-4
J gene: TRBJ2-1
clone size: .

CDR3 protein: SARDPTAGAWANEQF
D gene: .
V gene: TRBV20-1
J gene: TRBJ2-1
clone size: few

CDR3 protein: SAKSGNQPQH
D gene: .
V gene: TRBV20-1
J gene: TRBJ1-5
clone size: few